This passage covers 20 T cell receptor beta chains from one sample sequenced in a study of response to subunit inactivated influenza vaccine. TCRdb ran MiXCR on the RT-PCR reads and lists one entry per CDR3 protein. The sample shows about half a million distinct CDR3 sequences, roughly 25% of them seen only once. The sequenced sample was CD4+ T cells sorted from PBMCs, obtained 4 to 6 days after vaccination. Receptor source: a man aged 45 to 65 who received an inactivated influenza vaccine.

This clonotype has just a few counts. The V call is TRBV7-8, the J call TRBJ2-1; TRBD2 is a possible D gene (7 bases). The germline V gene has CDR1 SGHVS and CDR2 FQNEAQ. Between the trimmed V and J ends, which lost 2 bases and 5 bases, there was a span of 16 bases. The CDR3 spans 16 residues. CDR3: CASSLIVMRGHNEQFF. The CDR3 nucleotides are TGTGCCAGCAGCTTAATTGTAATGCGGGGGCACAATGAGCAGTTCTTC.

This clonotype was counted only a few times. This CDR3 is CATSRDLAIGETQYF. The DNA of the CDR3 is TGTGCCACCAGCAGAGATCTAGCCATTGGGGAGACCCAGTACTTC. The chain couples TRBV15 to TRBJ2-5; weak D call: TRBD2 (5 bases). The CDR3 totals 15 residues. V was clipped by 0 bases and J by 5 bases, with 13 bases between them. The germline CDR1 and CDR2 sequences are LNHNV and YYDKDF (reference sequence).

The V call is TRBV12-3 or TRBV12-4, the J call TRBJ1-1; D gene ambiguous. This CDR3 contains 11 residues. The germline V and J ends were trimmed by 5 bases and 11 bases, with 12 bases remaining between them. In nucleotides, the CDR3 is TGTGCCAGCAGTCCCCTGGGAGAGGCTTTCTTT. Protein product: CASSPLGEAFF.

This clonotype was detected a few times. The chain carries TRBV6-5 and TRBJ1-3; unclear D gene. The CDR3 runs to 15 residues. CDR1 and CDR2 (germline): MNHEY, SVGAGI. V was trimmed by 0 bases and J by 3 bases, leaving 9 bases between them. CDR3 protein: CASSYSRGDGNTIYF. The CDR3 bases are TGTGCCAGCAGTTACTCGCGGGGAGATGGAAACACCATATATTTT.

This clonotype was seen a single time. The V gene is TRBV29-1, the J gene TRBJ2-3; the D gene is possibly TRBD2 (5 bases). The CDR3 has 13 amino acids. Trimming left V 7 bases short and J 5 bases short, with 16 bases between. Germline V gene data show CDR1 as SQVTM and CDR2 as ANQGSEA. The CDR3 reads CSGSRGPGDTQYF. The CDR3 bases are TGCAGCGGCTCCCGGGGTCCAGGAGATACGCAGTATTTT.

Ten or more counts support this clonotype. V usage is TRBV7-8 and J usage is TRBJ2-7, with D possibly TRBD2 on 5 matching bases. Germline-derived CDR1 and CDR2 are SGHVS and FQNEAQ. The germline V and J ends were trimmed by 3 bases and 0 bases, with 9 bases remaining between them. The CDR3 is 14 amino acids. CDR3 coding DNA: TGTGCCAGCAGCTTTGATAGCGTCTCCTACGAGCAGTACTTC. This translates into CASSFDSVSYEQYF.

V usage is TRBV7-9 and J usage is TRBJ1-6; D uncertain. This CDR3 spans 15 amino acids. Germline assignment: CDR1 SEHNR and CDR2 FQNEAQ (reference sequence). Trimming took off 0 bases at V and 7 bases at J, with 10 bases between the two ends. CDR3 in amino acids: CASSLAGSRNSPLHF. For the CDR3, the DNA is TGTGCCAGCAGCTTAGCGGGGTCCAGGAATTCACCCCTCCACTTT. The full variable domain, rest sourced from reference TRBV7-9 and TRBJ1-6, is DTGVSQNPRHKITKRGQNVTFRCDPISEHNRLYWYRQTLGQGPEFLTYFQNEAQLEKSRLLSDRFSAERPKGSFSTLEIQRTEQGDSAMYLCASSLAGSRNSPLHFGNGTRLTVT.

The chain is built from TRBV6-2 or TRBV6-3 and TRBJ2-7; no clear D. V was shortened by 8 bases and J by 3 bases, with 14 bases between the two germline ends. This CDR3 contains 13 residues. The germline CDR1 and CDR2 sequences are MNHEY and SVGEGT. The CDR3 DNA sequence: TGTGCCAGCTGCCGGCTGCGGAACTACGAGCAGTACTTC. Amino acids: CASCRLRNYEQYF.

This clonotype was observed a handful of times. The rearrangement uses TRBV5-6 and TRBJ2-3; 8 bases are shared with TRBD1. V shed 4 bases and J 7 bases; nucleotides not matched to a gene: 11. The CDR3 spans 15 residues. Germline CDR1 SGHDT, CDR2 YYEEEE. The CDR3: CASSGIRTGFYTQYF. The CDR3, as DNA: TGTGCCAGCAGCGGAATAAGGACAGGGTTTTATACGCAGTATTTT.

This clonotype was detected a few times. This chain connects TRBV11-2 to TRBJ2-3; D uncertain. The CDR3 has 13 amino acids. The germline V and J ends were trimmed by 7 bases and 0 bases, with 8 bases remaining between them. Per germline, CDR1 SGHAT and CDR2 FQNNGV. Here the CDR3 DNA reads TGTGCCAGCACCACATTCAGCACAGATACGCAGTATTTT. Translating gives CASTTFSTDTQYF. The full variable domain, its missing parts supplied by reference TRBV11-2 and TRBJ2-3, is EAGVAQSPRYKIIEKRQSVAFWCNPISGHATLYWYQQILGQGPKLLIQFQNNGVVDDSQLPKDRFSAERLKGVDSTLKIQPAKLEDSAVYLCASTTFSTDTQYFGPGTRLTVL.

The gene calls are TRBV15 and TRBJ1-2; D call uncertain. From germline, CDR1 is LNHNV and CDR2 YYDKDF (reference sequence). The CDR3 loop spans 13 amino acids. V was shortened by 3 bases and J by 4 bases, with 9 bases between the two germline ends. CDR3 in DNA: TGTGCCACCAGCAGTGCTAACAGCTATGGCTACACCTTC. It codes for CATSSANSYGYTF.

The V call is TRBV5-1, the J call TRBJ2-3, with 8 bases aligning to TRBD2. Per germline, CDR1 SGHRS and CDR2 YFSETQ. This CDR3 contains 15 residues. V gave up 0 bases and J gave up 5 bases; unmatched junction bases: 5. CDR3 nucleotides: TGCGCCAGCAGCTTGGGACTACGGGAGGGAGATACGCAGTATTTT. It is translated as CASSLGLREGDTQYF.

This clonotype showed up just a few times. The CDR3 sequence: CSARDLGTGSYNEQFF. CDR3 in DNA: TGCAGTGCTAGAGATTTAGGGACAGGGTCCTACAATGAGCAGTTCTTC. The V call is TRBV20-1, the J call TRBJ2-1; 9 bases agree with TRBD1. The germline CDR1 and CDR2 sequences are DFQATT and SNEGSKA (reference sequence). The ends lost 0 bases at V and 1 base at J; junction bases unmatched: 4. The CDR3 sequence is 16 residues long.

This clonotype was found a few times. This chain connects TRBV3-1 to TRBJ2-5, with D hard to call. CDR3 size: 15 residues. V was pared by 1 base and J by 7 bases, with 16 bases between. The germline gives CDR1 LGHDT, CDR2 YNNKEL (reference sequence). The CDR3 coding sequence is TGTGCCAGCAGCCAAGCGGCAGCCCGAGGTGGGACCCAGTACTTC. The encoded protein is CASSQAAARGGTQYF.

V and J are TRBV7-2 and TRBJ2-3; weak D call: TRBD1 (6 bases). CDR1 is SGHTA, CDR2 FQGNSA, per germline. The CDR3 totals 14 residues. Between the trimmed V and J ends, which lost 4 bases and 1 base, there was a span of 9 bases. CDR3 sequence: CASSSQGRTDTQYF. CDR3 DNA: TGTGCCAGCAGCTCACAGGGTCGCACAGATACGCAGTATTTT.

This rearrangement joins TRBV5-1 to TRBJ1-4; 7 positions agree with TRBD1. Germline V gives CDR1 SGHRS, CDR2 YFSETQ. After removal of 3 bases from V and 5 bases from J, the junction contained 10 bases not matched to a gene. The CDR3 is 16 residues long. The CDR3 coding sequence is TGCGCCAGCAGCTCGCCGACAGGGTCGGGGAATGAAAAACTGTTTTTT. It codes for CASSSPTGSGNEKLFF. Supplemented by reference TRBV5-1 and TRBJ1-4, the full variable domain reads KAGVTQTPRYLIKTRGQQVTLSCSPISGHRSVSWYQQTPGQGLQFLFEYFSETQRNKGNFPGRFSGRQFSNSRSEMNVSTLELGDSALYLCASSSPTGSGNEKLFFGSGTQLSVL.

The chain joins TRBV7-6 to TRBJ2-3; D unclear. V dropped 5 bases and J dropped 1 base, with 13 bases sitting between them. Germline CDR1 reads SGHVS; CDR2 reads FNYEAQ. This CDR3 has 15 residues. The CDR3 here is CASSPETLGTDTQYF. The CDR3 DNA reads TGTGCCAGCAGCCCAGAAACCCTCGGCACAGATACGCAGTATTTT.

This clonotype was recorded once. The V gene is TRBV2, the J gene TRBJ1-3; 8 positions agree with TRBD1. From germline, CDR1 is SNHLY and CDR2 FYNNEI. Losses at the gene ends were 8 bases for V and 0 bases for J; bases not matched to a gene: 9. This CDR3 is built from 16 residues. In DNA form, the CDR3 reads TGTGCCAGCCTCCGGGACAGGTGGACCTCTGGAAACACCATATATTTT. As protein: CASLRDRWTSGNTIYF.

This clonotype has only a few counts. The chain recombines TRBV20-1 with TRBJ2-1, with 7 bases fitting TRBD2. Germline-derived CDR1 and CDR2 are DFQATT and SNEGSKA (reference sequence). Trimming at V came to 3 bases and at J to 8 bases, leaving 16 bases not matched to a gene. The CDR3 contains 16 residues. The CDR3: CSARGEVAGVRDEQFF. The CDR3 DNA sequence: TGCAGTGCTAGGGGGGAAGTAGCGGGTGTTAGGGATGAGCAGTTCTTC.

This rearrangement joins TRBV3-1 to TRBJ1-1, with TRBD1 as a possible D gene (5 bases). The germline V gene encodes CDR1 LGHDT and CDR2 YNNKEL (reference sequence). V lost 3 bases, J lost 5 bases, and 10 bases lay in between. This CDR3 region has 13 residues. CDR3 in amino acids: CASSQYQGTEAFF. The CDR3 nucleotides read TGTGCCAGCAGCCAGTACCAGGGTACTGAAGCTTTCTTT.